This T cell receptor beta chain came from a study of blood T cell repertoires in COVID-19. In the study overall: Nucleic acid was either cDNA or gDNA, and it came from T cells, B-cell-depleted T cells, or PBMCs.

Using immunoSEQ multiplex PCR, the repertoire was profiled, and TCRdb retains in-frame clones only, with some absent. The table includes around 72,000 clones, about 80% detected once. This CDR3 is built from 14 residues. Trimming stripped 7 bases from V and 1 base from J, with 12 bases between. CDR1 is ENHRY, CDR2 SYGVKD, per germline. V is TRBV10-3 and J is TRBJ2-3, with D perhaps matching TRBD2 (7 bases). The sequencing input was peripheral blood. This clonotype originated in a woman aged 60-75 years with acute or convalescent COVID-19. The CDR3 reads CAIKEGGGTDTQYF. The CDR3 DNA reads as TGTGCCATCAAAGAAGGGGGGGGCACAGATACGCAGTATTTT.